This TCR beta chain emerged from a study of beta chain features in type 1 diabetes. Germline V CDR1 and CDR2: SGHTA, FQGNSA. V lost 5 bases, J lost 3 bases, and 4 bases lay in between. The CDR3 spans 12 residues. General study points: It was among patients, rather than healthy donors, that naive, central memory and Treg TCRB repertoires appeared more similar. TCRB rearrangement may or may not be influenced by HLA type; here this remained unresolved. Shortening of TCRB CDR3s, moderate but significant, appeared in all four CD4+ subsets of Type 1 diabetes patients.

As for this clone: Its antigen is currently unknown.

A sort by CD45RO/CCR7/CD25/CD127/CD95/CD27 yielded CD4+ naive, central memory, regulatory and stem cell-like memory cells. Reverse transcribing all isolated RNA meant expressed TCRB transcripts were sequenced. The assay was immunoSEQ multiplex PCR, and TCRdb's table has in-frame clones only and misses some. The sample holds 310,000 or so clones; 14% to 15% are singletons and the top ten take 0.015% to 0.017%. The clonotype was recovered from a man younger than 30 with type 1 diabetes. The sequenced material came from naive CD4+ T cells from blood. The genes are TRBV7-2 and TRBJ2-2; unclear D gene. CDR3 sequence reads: CASSQYTGELFF. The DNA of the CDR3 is TGTGCCAGCAGCCAATACACCGGGGAGCTGTTTTTT.